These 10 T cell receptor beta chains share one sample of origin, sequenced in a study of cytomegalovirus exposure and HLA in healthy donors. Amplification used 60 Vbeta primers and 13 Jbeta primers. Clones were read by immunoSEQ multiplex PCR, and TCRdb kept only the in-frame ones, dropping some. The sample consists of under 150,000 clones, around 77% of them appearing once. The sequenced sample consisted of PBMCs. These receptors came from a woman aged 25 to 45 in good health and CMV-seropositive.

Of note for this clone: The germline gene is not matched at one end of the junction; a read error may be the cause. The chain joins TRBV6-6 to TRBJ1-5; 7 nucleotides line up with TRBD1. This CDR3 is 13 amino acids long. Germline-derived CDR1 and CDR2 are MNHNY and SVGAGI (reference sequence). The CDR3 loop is CASIQRDGQARNF. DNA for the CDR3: TGTGCCAGCATACAGAGAGACGGACAGGCCAGGAATTTT.

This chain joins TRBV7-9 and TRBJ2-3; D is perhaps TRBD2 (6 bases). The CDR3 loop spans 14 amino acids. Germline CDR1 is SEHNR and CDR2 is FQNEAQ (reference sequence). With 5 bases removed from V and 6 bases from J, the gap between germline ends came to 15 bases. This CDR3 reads CASSPRLVADTQYF. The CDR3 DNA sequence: TGTGCCAGCAGCCCACGACTAGTGGCTGATACGCAGTATTTT.

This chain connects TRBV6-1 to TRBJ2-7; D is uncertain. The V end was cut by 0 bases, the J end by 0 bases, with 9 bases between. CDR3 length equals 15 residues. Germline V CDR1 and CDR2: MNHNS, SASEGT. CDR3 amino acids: CASSEAHFNSYEQYF. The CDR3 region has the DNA TGTGCCAGCAGTGAAGCGCACTTCAACTCCTACGAGCAGTACTTC.

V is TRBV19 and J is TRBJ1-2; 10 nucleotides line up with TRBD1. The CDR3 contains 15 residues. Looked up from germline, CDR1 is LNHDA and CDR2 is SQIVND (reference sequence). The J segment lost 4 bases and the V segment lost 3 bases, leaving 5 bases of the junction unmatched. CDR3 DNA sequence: TGTGCCAGTAGTATGGGGACAGGGGTACTCTATGGCTACACCTTC. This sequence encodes CASSMGTGVLYGYTF.

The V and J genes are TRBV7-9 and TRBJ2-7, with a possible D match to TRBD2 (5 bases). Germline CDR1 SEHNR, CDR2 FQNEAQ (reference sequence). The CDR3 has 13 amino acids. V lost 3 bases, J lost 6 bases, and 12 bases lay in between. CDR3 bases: TGTGCCAGCAGCTTTGAGGGATCAACCGAGCAGTACTTC. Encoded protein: CASSFEGSTEQYF.

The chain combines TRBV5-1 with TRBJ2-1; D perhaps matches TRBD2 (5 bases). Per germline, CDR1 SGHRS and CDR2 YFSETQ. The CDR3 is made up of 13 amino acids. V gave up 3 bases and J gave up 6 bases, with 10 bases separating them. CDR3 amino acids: CASSSETSNEQFF. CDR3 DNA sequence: TGCGCCAGCAGCTCGGAAACTAGCAATGAGCAGTTCTTC.

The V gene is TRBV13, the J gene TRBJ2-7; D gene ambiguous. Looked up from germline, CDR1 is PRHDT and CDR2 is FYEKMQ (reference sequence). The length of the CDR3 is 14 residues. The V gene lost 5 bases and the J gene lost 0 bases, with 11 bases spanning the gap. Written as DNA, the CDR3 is TGTGCCAGCAGCCCACAGCTGAGCTCCTACGAGCAGTACTTC. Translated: CASSPQLSSYEQYF.

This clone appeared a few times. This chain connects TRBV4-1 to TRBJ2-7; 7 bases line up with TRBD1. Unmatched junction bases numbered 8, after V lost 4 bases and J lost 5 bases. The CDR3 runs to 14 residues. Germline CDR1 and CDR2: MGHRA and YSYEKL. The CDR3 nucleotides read TGCGCCAGCAGCCCTACCCTAGACAGGGACGAGCAGTACTTC. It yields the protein CASSPTLDRDEQYF.

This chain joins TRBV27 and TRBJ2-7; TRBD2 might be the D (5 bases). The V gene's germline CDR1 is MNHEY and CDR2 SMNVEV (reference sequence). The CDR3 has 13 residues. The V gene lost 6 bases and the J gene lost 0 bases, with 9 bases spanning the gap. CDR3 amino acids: CASRPGVSYEQYF. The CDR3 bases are TGTGCCAGCAGACCCGGGGTCTCCTACGAGCAGTACTTC.

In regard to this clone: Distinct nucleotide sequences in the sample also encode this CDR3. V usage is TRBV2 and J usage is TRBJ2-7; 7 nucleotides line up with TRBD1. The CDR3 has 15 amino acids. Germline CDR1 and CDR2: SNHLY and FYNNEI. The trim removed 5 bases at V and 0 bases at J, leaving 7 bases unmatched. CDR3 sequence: CASSRTGSASYEQYF. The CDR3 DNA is TGTGCCAGCAGTCGGACAGGTTCGGCCTCCTACGAGCAGTACTTC.